This T cell receptor (beta chain) was captured in a study of graft-versus-host responses after intestinal transplantation. For the study at large: Each of the recipients got a multivisceral, liver-intestinal, or isolated intestinal transplant.

Using immunoSEQ multiplex PCR, the repertoire was profiled, and TCRdb retains in-frame clones only, with some absent. This sample has about 51,000 clones, with roughly 90% found just once. V dropped 6 bases and J dropped 0 bases, with 11 bases sitting between them. Germline CDR1 reads MDHEN; CDR2 reads SYDVKM. The CDR3 is made up of 15 amino acids. Study-wide results and limits: Allografts carried high graft-versus-host to host-versus-graft clonal ratios in patients having graft-donor T cell macrochimerism. Recipient marrow contained GvH clones, some of which appeared first in ileum or blood. GvH clone levels peaked in circulation, and this peak was associated with early post-transplant HvG declines.

Details on this clone: What it recognizes is unknown.

The clonotype was recovered from a human donor who was the organ donor for an intestinal transplant. V is TRBV28 and J is TRBJ1-4; D uncertain. The sequenced sample was unstimulated CD4+ T cells sorted from spleen or lymph node cells, obtained before transplant. CDR3 in amino acids: CASSHQATTNEKLFF. In DNA, the CDR3 is TGTGCCAGCAGCCACCAGGCGACAACTAATGAAAAACTGTTTTTT.